The clone carrying this T cell receptor (beta chain) has a single count. What it binds is unknown. The entry originates in a study of T cells in localized non-small cell lung cancer. Study-level findings and limits: Heterogeneity cannot be ruled out, as sequencing used one tumor region only. Detection in adjacent lung was observed for a median roughly 62 of the top 100 tumor clones. Adjacent uninvolved lung had the highest clonality, suggesting focused antigen responses.

Profiling relied on immunoSEQ multiplex PCR, and the TCRdb table lists in-frame clones only, not all of them. The sample shows 43,000 or so clones, over 75% of them seen only once. CDR1 and CDR2 from the germline V gene are MNHEY and SVGAGI. The V gene lost 6 bases and the J gene lost 4 bases, with 13 bases spanning the gap. The CDR3 totals 14 residues. The sequenced sample was PBMCs, obtained before any cancer treatment. This chain joins TRBV6-5 and TRBJ1-3; D perhaps matches TRBD1 (6 bases). This sequence originates from a woman aged 35-70 years with stage II lung adenocarcinoma. For the CDR3, the DNA is TGTGCCAGCAGGGACAGCGTTGTCGGAAACACCATATATTTT. This gives the protein CASRDSVVGNTIYF.